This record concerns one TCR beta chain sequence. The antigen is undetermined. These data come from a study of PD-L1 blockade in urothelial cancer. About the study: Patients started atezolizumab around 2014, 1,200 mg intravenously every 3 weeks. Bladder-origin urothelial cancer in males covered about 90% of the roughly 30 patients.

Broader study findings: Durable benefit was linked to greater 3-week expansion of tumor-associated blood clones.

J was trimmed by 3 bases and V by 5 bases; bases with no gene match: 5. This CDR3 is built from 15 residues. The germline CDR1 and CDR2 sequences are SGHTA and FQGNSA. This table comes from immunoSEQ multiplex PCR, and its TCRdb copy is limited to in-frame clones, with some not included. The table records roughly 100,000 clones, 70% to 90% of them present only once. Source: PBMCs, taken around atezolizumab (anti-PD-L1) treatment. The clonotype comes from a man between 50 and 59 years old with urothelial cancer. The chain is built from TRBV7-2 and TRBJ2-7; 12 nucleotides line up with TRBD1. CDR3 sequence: CASSRDRGHLYEQYF. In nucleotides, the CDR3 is TGTGCCAGCAGCCGGGACAGGGGGCACCTCTACGAGCAGTACTTC.